This TCR beta chain was found in a study of PD-1 blockade in classical Hodgkin lymphoma (TCRdb year 2020). Background for the entire study: A peripheral blood immune signature of response to PD-1 blockade in classical Hodgkin lymphoma was defined using TCR beta sequencing and CyTOF. The research as a whole found: Baseline TCR diversity was reported as lower in newly diagnosed patients than in healthy donors, and lower still in relapsed/refractory patients. The study was restricted to a single clinical trial cohort, and the causes of repertoire differences, possibly disease activity or prior therapy, were left undefined.

V is reduced by 4 bases and J by 3 bases, leaving a spacing of 22 bases between them. Sequences SGHNT (CDR1) and YYREEE (CDR2) are obtained from the germline V gene (reference sequence). Including cysteine and phenylalanine, the CDR3 has 17 amino acids. Just CDR3 DNA is preserved here, 51 bases in frame from base 1. Genomic DNA was extracted with the Qiagen DNeasy kit from unsorted PBMCs and from negatively selected CD4+ and CD8+ fractions. TCR beta CDR3 regions were subjected to amplification by immunoSEQ multiplex PCR with primers that anneal to V and J segments. A synthetic immune receptor repertoire was used to minimize amplification bias, and any residual bias was removed computationally once sequencing was done. Turning to the authors' computational methods: Custom Python scripts were used to quantify repertoire diversity as the Shannon entropy index. Unsorted, CD4+ and CD8+ repertoires were analyzed separately, except for combined analyses in which CD4+ and CD8+ sequences were merged in silico. TCRdb re-hosts the immuneACCESS table, in-frame sequences only. Its copies lack some clones; in the studies checked, an unresolved V gene accounts for under half of them, and the cause for the rest is not known. For V, J and clone size, that table is used; D and trimming come from the DNA. The sample table contains approximately 10,000 clones; only one count was recorded for 86% of them. The ten largest account for 14% to 15% of the sample.

The table lists this clone with a count of one. There is no known antigen for this receptor. The record has no base qualities; no much larger clone is one base away. In light of the paper, this sample's time point label describes: newly diagnosed, previously untreated cHL patient sample. Magnetic negative selection with a Miltenyi CD8+ T cell isolation kit was used to purify CD8+ T cells from thawed PBMCs. As a comparison group for the relapsed/refractory trial patients, PBMCs from patients with newly diagnosed, previously untreated classical Hodgkin lymphoma were sequenced. Peripheral blood was collected in 8 mL Vacutainer Cell Preparation Tubes, from which PBMCs were isolated by centrifugation and then cryopreserved. Purified CD4+ and CD8+ fractions were prepared only for cases with an additional available PBMC sample. Magnetically labelled cells were removed on LS columns in a quadroMACS separator, and the flow-through was collected as the purified fraction.

The TCR sequence derives from a human donor with classical Hodgkin lymphoma. Recombination linked TRBV5-4 to TRBJ1-2, and the D gene may be TRBD1, 6 bases matching. The sample was CD8+ T cells from blood. The DNA reads TGTGCCAGCAGCGAGGCGACCGTACAGGGATTCCACTATGGCTACACCTTC. Its product reads: CASSEATVQGFHYGYTF. Beyond the CDR3, the reference TRBV5-4 and TRBJ1-2 genes provide the residues; the full variable domain reads: ETGVTQSPTHLIKTRGQQVTLRCSSQSGHNTVSWYQQALGQGPQFIFQYYREEENGRGNFPPRFSGLQFPNYSSELNVNALELDDSALYLCASSEATVQGFHYGYTFGSGTRLTVV.